A single sample is the source of the 11 T cell receptor beta chains below, sequenced in a study of T cell responses to AZD1222 COVID-19 vaccine. Some clones are missing from TCRdb's copy, which holds only in-frame ones; the method was immunoSEQ multiplex PCR. The sample lists 150,000 to 200,000 clones, approximately 92% occurring once. Source: peripheral blood, taken on day 0 of AZD1222 vaccination. These receptors all stem from an adult in good health.

The chain has TRBV4-2 and TRBJ1-3; tentatively, D is TRBD1 (5 bases). Germline V gives CDR1 LGHNA, CDR2 YNFKEQ. This CDR3 comprises 17 residues. V lost 2 bases to trimming and J lost 4 bases, with 18 bases between them. Here the CDR3 reads CASSQTLKGPYGNTIYF. The CDR3 region has the DNA TGTGCCAGCAGCCAAACCCTTAAGGGGCCTTACGGAAACACCATATATTTT.

V and J are TRBV5-1 and TRBJ2-6, with 13 bases aligning to TRBD2. The CDR3 length is 21 residues. CDR1 SGHRS and CDR2 YFSETQ come from the germline V gene. V shed 0 bases, J shed 4 bases, and the junction held 13 bases outside the gene matches. For the CDR3, the DNA is TGCGCCAGCAGCTTGGCCCCACTAGCGGGAGGGCCAATTACGGGGGCCAACGTCCTGACTTTC. It encodes CASSLAPLAGGPITGANVLTF.

Turning to this clone: The same CDR3 arises from other DNA sequences in this sample as well. The genes are TRBV24-1 and TRBJ1-1, with 7 bases lining up with TRBD1. The CDR3 loop spans 15 amino acids. Germline V gene data show CDR1 as KGHDR and CDR2 as SFDVKD. The junction had 5 bases not matched to a gene; V was cut back by 4 bases and J by 1 base. Written as DNA, the CDR3 is TGTGCCACCAGTGACCCTAGGACAGGGAACACTGAAGCTTTCTTT. This sequence encodes CATSDPRTGNTEAFF.

This sequence joins TRBV19 and TRBJ2-7; D is unclear. Trimming left V 6 bases short and J 3 bases short, with 12 bases between. CDR3 length equals 13 residues. CDR1 is LNHDA, CDR2 SQIVND, per germline (reference sequence). CDR3 amino acids: CASRGLGSYEQYF. CDR3 DNA: TGTGCCAGTAGGGGTCTCGGCAGCTACGAGCAGTACTTC.

This chain links TRBV4-1 with TRBJ1-5; TRBD1 aligns across 7 bases. The germline V gene has CDR1 MGHRA and CDR2 YSYEKL. V lost 0 bases, J lost 5 bases, and 7 bases stayed unmatched. The CDR3 runs 16 residues. The CDR3 region is CASSQDSTGRHQPQHF. Written as DNA, the CDR3 is TGCGCCAGCAGCCAAGATTCGACAGGGCGGCATCAGCCCCAGCATTTT.

V gene TRBV27 combines with J gene TRBJ2-7; D is uncertain. The germline gives CDR1 MNHEY, CDR2 SMNVEV (reference sequence). V gave up 5 bases and J gave up 6 bases, with 17 bases separating them. The CDR3 is made up of 14 amino acids. Here the CDR3 DNA reads TGTGCCAGCAGTACCCCTGGACGGTTATTCGAGCAGTACTTC. The encoded protein is CASSTPGRLFEQYF.

The chain recombines TRBV30 with TRBJ1-6; 7 bases line up with TRBD1. Unmatched junction bases numbered 5, after V lost 2 bases and J lost 7 bases. The CDR3 length is 14 residues. The V gene's germline CDR1 is GTSNPN and CDR2 SVGIG (reference sequence). CDR3 sequence: CAWSFDRVNSPLHF. Here the CDR3 DNA reads TGTGCCTGGAGTTTTGACAGGGTGAATTCACCCCTCCACTTT.

The rearrangement uses TRBV7-9 and TRBJ2-7; maybe TRBD2 (6 bases). The CDR3 is made up of 14 amino acids. CDR1 SEHNR and CDR2 FQNEAQ come from the germline V gene (reference sequence). The V end lost 2 bases, the J end lost 2 bases, and 10 bases lay between the germline ends. CDR3 nucleotide sequence: TGTGCCAGCAGCTTACCCGGGAGCGCCTACGAGCAGTACTTC. This gives the protein CASSLPGSAYEQYF.

The rearrangement joins TRBV2 to TRBJ1-2; perhaps TRBD1 as D (6 bases). V was cut by 4 bases and J by 4 bases, with 10 bases left in between. This CDR3 has 13 residues. The germline CDR1 and CDR2 sequences are SNHLY and FYNNEI. CDR3 sequence (DNA): TGTGCCAGCAGTGGGACAGCTAGCTATGGCTACACCTTC. This gives the protein CASSGTASYGYTF.

The J gene is TRBJ2-7, the V gene TRBV5-8, with 11 nucleotides matching TRBD1. This CDR3 is 14 amino acids long. The ends lost 0 bases at V and 8 bases at J; junction bases unmatched: 4. The germline gives CDR1 SGHTS, CDR2 YDEGEE. The CDR3 nucleotides are TGTGCCAGCAGCTTGGAGGGACAGGGGGAAAAGCAGTACTTC. Encoded protein: CASSLEGQGEKQYF.

CDR3 sequence reads: CASKEGQINQPQHF. As DNA, the CDR3 is TGTGCCAGTAAAGAGGGACAGATCAATCAGCCCCAGCATTTT. This sequence joins TRBV19 and TRBJ1-5, with 7 nucleotides matching TRBD1. The CDR3 runs to 14 residues. From germline, CDR1 is LNHDA and CDR2 SQIVND (reference sequence). V was clipped by 7 bases and J by 3 bases; unmatched bases: 6.